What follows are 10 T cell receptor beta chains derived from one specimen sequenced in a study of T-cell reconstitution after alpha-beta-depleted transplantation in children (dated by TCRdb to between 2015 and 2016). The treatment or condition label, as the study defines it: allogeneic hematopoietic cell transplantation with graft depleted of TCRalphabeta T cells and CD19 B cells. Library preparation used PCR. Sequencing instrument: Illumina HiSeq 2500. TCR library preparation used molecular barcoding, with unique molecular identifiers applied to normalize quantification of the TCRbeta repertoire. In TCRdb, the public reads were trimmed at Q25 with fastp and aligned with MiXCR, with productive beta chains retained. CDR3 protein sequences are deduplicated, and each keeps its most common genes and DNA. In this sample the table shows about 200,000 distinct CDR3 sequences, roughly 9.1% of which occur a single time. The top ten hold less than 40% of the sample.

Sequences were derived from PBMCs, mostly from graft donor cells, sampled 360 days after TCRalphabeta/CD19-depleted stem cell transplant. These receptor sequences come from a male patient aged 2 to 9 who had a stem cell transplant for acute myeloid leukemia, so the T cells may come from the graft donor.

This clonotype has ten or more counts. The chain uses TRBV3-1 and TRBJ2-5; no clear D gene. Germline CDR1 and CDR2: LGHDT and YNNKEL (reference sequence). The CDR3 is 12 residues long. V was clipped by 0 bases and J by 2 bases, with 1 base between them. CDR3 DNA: TGTGCCAGCAGCCAAGATCAAGAGACCCAGTACTTC. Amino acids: CASSQDQETQYF.

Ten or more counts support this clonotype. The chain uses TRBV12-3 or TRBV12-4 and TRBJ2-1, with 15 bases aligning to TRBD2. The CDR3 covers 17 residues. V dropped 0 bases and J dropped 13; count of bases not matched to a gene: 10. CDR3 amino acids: CASSLAGLAGGTILQFF. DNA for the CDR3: TGTGCCAGCAGTTTAGCAGGACTAGCGGGGGGGACCATCCTCCAGTTCTTC.

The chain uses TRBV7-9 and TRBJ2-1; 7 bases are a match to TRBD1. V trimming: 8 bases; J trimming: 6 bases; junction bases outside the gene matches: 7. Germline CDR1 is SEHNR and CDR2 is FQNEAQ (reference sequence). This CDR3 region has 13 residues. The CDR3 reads CASGRQGANEQFF. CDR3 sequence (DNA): TGTGCCAGCGGACGACAGGGTGCCAATGAGCAGTTCTTC.

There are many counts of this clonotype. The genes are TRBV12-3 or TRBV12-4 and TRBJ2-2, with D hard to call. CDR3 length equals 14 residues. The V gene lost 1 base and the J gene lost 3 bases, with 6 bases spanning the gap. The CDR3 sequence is CASSLGMDTGELFF. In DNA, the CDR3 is TGTGCCAGCAGTTTAGGGATGGACACCGGGGAGCTGTTTTTT.

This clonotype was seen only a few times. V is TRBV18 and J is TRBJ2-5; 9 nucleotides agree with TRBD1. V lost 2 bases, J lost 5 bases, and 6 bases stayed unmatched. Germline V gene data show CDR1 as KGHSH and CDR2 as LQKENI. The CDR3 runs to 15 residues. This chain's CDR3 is CASSPGQGTMETQYF. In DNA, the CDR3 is TGTGCCAGCTCACCAGGACAGGGGACAATGGAGACCCAGTACTTC.

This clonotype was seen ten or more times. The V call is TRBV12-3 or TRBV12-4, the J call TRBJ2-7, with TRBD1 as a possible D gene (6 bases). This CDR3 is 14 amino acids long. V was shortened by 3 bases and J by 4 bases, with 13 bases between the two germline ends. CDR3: CASSFQNRDYEQYF. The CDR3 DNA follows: TGTGCCAGCAGTTTTCAGAACAGGGATTACGAGCAGTACTTC.

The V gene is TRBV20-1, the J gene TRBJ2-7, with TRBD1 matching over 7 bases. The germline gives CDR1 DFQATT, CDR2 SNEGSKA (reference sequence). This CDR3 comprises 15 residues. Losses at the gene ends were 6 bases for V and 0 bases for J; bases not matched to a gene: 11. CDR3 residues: CSATQGSSSSYEQYF. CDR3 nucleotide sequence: TGCAGTGCGACACAGGGGTCCTCCAGCTCCTACGAGCAGTACTTC.

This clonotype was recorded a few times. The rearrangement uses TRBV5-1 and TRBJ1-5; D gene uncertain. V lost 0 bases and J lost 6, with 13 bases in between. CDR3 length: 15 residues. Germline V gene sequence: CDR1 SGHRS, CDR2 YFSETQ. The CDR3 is CASSLGGDPSQPQHF. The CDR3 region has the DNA TGCGCCAGCAGCTTGGGTGGAGACCCAAGTCAGCCCCAGCATTTT.

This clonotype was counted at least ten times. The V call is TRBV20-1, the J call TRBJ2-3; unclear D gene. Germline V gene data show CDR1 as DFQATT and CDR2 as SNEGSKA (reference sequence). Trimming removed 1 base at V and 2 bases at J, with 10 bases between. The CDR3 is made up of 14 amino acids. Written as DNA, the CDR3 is TGCAGTGCTAGAGTCGGGCTCTCCACAGATACGCAGTATTTT. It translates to CSARVGLSTDTQYF.

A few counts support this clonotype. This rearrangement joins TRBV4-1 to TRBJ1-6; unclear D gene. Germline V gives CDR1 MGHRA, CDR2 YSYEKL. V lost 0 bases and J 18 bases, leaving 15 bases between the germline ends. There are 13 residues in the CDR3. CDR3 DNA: TGCGCCAGCAGCCAAGATGGAAGGGCACCGGACCACTTT. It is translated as CASSQDGRAPDHF.